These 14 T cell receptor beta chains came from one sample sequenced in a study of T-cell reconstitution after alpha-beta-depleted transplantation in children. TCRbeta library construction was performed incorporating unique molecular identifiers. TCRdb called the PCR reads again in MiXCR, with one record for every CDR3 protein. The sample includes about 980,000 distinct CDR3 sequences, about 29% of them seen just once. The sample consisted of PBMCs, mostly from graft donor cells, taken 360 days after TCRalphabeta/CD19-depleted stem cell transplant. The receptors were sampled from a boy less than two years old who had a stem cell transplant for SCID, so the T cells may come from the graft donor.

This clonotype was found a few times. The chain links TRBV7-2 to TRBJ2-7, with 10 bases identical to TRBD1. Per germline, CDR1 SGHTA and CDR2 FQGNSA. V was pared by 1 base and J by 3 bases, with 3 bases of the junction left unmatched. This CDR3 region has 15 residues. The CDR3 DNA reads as TGTGCCAGCAGCTTAGTTGGGACAGGGGACTACGAGCAGTACTTC. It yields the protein CASSLVGTGDYEQYF.

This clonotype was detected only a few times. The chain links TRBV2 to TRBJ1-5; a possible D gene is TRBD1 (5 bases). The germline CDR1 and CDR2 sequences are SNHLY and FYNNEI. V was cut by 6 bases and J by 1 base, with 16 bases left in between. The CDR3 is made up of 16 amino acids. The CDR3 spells CASSPGPGLSNQPQHF. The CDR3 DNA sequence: TGTGCCAGCAGCCCGGGACCGGGCTTAAGCAATCAGCCCCAGCATTTT.

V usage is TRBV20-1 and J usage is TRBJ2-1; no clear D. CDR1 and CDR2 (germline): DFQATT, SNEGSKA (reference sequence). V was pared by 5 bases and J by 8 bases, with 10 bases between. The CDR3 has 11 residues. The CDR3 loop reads CSAGWVDEQFF. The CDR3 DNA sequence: TGCAGTGCTGGCTGGGTGGATGAGCAGTTCTTC.

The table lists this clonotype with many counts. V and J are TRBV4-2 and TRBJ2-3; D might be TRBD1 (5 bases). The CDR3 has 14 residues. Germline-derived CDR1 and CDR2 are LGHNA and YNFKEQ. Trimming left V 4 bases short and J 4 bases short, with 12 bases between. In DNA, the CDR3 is TGTGCCAGCAGCCGAGGACATGAGCCAGATACGCAGTATTTT. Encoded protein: CASSRGHEPDTQYF.

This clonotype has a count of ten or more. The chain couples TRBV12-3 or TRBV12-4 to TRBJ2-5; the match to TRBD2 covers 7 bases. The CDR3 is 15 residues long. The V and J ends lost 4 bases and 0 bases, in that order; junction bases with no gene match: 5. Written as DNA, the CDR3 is TGTGCCAGCAGTTCCCTCGGGGGGTACCAAGAGACCCAGTACTTC. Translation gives CASSSLGGYQETQYF.

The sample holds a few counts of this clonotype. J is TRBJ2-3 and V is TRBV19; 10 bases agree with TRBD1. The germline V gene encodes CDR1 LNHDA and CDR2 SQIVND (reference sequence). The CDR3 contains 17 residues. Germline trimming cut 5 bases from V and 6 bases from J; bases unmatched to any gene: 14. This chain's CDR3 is CASSPMTGGLSWDTQYF. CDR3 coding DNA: TGTGCCAGTAGTCCTATGACAGGGGGCCTTTCCTGGGATACGCAGTATTTT.

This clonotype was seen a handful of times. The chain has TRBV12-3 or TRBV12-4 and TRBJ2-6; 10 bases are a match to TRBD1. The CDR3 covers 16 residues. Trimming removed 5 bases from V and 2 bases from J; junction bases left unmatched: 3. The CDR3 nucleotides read TGTGCCAGCAGTGAGACAGGGGGCACTGGGGCCAACGTCCTGACTTTC. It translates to CASSETGGTGANVLTF.

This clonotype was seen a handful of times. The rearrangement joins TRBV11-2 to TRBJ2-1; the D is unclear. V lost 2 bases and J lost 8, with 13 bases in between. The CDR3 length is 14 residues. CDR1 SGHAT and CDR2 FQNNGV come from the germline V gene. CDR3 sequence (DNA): TGTGCCAGCAGCTTATCGGGCCTTCTGGATGAGCAGTTCTTC. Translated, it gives CASSLSGLLDEQFF.

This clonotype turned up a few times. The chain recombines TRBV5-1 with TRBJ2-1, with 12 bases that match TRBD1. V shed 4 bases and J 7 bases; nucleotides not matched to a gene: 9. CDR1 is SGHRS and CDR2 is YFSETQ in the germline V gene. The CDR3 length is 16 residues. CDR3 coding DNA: TGCGCCAGCAGCCCCGGGACAGGGGGCGCTTGGAATGAGCAGTTCTTC. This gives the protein CASSPGTGGAWNEQFF.

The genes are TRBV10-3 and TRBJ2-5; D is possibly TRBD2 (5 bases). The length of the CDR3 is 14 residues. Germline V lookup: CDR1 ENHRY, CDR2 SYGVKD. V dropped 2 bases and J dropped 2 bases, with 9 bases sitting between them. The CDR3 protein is CAISEKGGQETQYF. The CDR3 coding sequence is TGTGCCATCAGTGAGAAAGGAGGACAAGAGACCCAGTACTTC.

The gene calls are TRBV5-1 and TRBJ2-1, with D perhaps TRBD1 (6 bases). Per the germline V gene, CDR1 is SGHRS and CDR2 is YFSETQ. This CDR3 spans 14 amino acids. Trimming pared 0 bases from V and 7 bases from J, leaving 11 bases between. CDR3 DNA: TGCGCCAGCAGCTTGGGGGGGCCGGTTAATGAGCAGTTCTTC. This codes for CASSLGGPVNEQFF. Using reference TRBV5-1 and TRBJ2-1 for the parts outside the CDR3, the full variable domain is KAGVTQTPRYLIKTRGQQVTLSCSPISGHRSVSWYQQTPGQGLQFLFEYFSETQRNKGNFPGRFSGRQFSNSRSEMNVSTLELGDSALYLCASSLGGPVNEQFFGPGTRLTVL.

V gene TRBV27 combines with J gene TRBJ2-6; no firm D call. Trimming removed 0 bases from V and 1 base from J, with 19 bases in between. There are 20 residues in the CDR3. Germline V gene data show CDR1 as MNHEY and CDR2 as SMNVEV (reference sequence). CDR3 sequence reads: CASSLSSRWVKVSGANVLTF. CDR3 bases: TGTGCCAGCAGTTTATCGTCACGGTGGGTTAAAGTTTCTGGGGCCAACGTCCTGACTTTC.

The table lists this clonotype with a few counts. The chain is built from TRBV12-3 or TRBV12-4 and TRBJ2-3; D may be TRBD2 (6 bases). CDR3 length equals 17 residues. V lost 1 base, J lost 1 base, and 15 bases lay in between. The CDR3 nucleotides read TGTGCCAGCAGTTTAGGAGGGCGGGGCCGCGGCACAGATACGCAGTATTTT. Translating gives CASSLGGRGRGTDTQYF.

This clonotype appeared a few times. The CDR3 coding sequence is TGTGCCAGCAGCCAAACGGACAGGGCTACTGGCGAGCAGTACTTC. Its protein is CASSQTDRATGEQYF. This chain uses TRBV9 with TRBJ2-7, with 8 nucleotides matching TRBD1. The CDR3 runs to 15 residues. Germline loops: CDR1 SGDLS, CDR2 YYNGEE. V was clipped by 4 bases and J by 6 bases; unmatched bases: 12.